This T cell receptor (beta chain) is from a study of cytomegalovirus exposure and HLA in healthy donors. Whole-study results and caveats: In vitro work confirmed that a few CMV-associated chains recognize CMV antigens. Indistinguishable V segments, including TRBV6-2 and TRBV6-3, were excluded. Later work found most CMV-associated TCR beta chains apparently HLA-restricted.

The PCR ran on 60 Vbeta and 13 Jbeta primers. Only in-frame clones appear in the TCRdb table, and some are missing; sequencing was by immunoSEQ multiplex PCR. The data show 200,000 to 250,000 clones, approximately 82% seen once. CDR3 length: 13 amino acids. Looked up from germline, CDR1 is SNHLY and CDR2 is FYNNEI. Trimming removed 7 bases from V and 2 bases from J, with 11 bases in between. This clone was detected once. Its specificity is not known. Donors in the study were healthy people who gave bone marrow. This receptor was taken from a woman aged 45-65 years in good health and CMV-seropositive. The chain uses TRBV2 and TRBJ1-2; D call uncertain. The sample was PBMCs. CDR3 in DNA: TGTGCCAGCACCCCCCGCGAGAACTATGGCTACACCTTC. It yields the protein CASTPRENYGYTF. The complete variable domain, with remaining parts taken from reference TRBV2 and TRBJ1-2, reads EPEVTQTPSHQVTQMGQEVILRCVPISNHLYFYWYRQILGQKVEFLVSFYNNEISEKSEIFDDQFSVERPDGSNFTLKIRSTKLEDSAMYFCASTPRENYGYTFGSGTRLTVV.